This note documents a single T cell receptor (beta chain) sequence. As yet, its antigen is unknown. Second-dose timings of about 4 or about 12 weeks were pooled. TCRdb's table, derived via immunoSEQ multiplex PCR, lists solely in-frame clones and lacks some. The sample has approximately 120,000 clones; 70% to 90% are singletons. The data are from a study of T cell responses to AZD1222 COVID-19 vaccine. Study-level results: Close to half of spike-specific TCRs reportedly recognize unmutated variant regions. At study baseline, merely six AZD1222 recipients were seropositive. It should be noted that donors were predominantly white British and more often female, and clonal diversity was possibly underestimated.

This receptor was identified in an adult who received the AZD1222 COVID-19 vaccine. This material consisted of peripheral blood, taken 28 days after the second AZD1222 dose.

CDR3 sequence reads: CASSLGRINNEQFF. The CDR3 nucleotides are TGTGCCAGCAGCTTAGGACGAATAAACAATGAGCAGTTCTTC. The chain employs TRBV13 and TRBJ2-1, with D unclear. This CDR3 is built from 14 residues. Germline loops: CDR1 PRHDT, CDR2 FYEKMQ (reference sequence). Trimming took off 0 bases at V and 5 bases at J, with 8 bases between the two ends. The complete variable domain, with remaining parts taken from reference TRBV13 and TRBJ2-1, reads AAGVIQSPRHLIKEKRETATLKCYPIPRHDTVYWYQQGPGQDPQFLISFYEKMQSDKGSIPDRFSAQQFSDYHSELNMSSLELGDSALYFCASSLGRINNEQFFGPGTRLTVL.